Listed below are T cell receptor beta chains from one sample, sequenced in a study of blood T cells in healthy people across ages. Via MiXCR, TCRdb re-called the 5' RACE reads, giving one row per CDR3 protein. The top ten hold 6.5% to 8% of the sample, which has 1,500,000 or so distinct CDR3 sequences, roughly 64% seen once. Sequences were obtained from blood. All receptors derive from a young man in good health. Both conserved end residues are part of each CDR3. Each record gives: J gene, clone size, V gene, D gene, CDR3 protein, CDR3 DNA. The D gene is left open where the match is weak. Size tells how often a clone was seen (once, few, many) or the class of an expanded clone, and some rows leave it out.

j_call: TRBJ2-3
clone_size: -
v_call: TRBV28
d_call: -
cdr3_aa: CASSTPGFTDTQYF
cdr3_nt: TGTGCCAGCAGCACCCCAGGATTCACAGATACGCAGTATTTT

j_call: TRBJ1-2
clone_size: -
v_call: TRBV6-5
d_call: -
cdr3_aa: CATGPGSYGYTF
cdr3_nt: TGTGCCACCGGACCCGGCAGTTATGGCTACACCTTC

j_call: TRBJ2-7
clone_size: few
v_call: TRBV20-1
d_call: TRBD2
cdr3_aa: CSSRTSGTFGTYEQYF
cdr3_nt: TGCAGTTCGCGGACTAGCGGGACATTCGGCACCTACGAGCAGTACTTC

j_call: TRBJ2-7
clone_size: few
v_call: TRBV4-1
d_call: -
cdr3_aa: CASSQGDHPSYEQYF
cdr3_nt: TGCGCCAGCAGCCAAGGGGACCATCCCTCCTACGAGCAGTACTTC

j_call: TRBJ1-4
clone_size: -
v_call: TRBV15
d_call: -
cdr3_aa: CATSRDTQTGGKKLFF
cdr3_nt: TGTGCCACCAGCAGAGATACCCAAACGGGGGGGAAAAAACTGTTTTTT

j_call: TRBJ2-7
clone_size: -
v_call: TRBV6-2/TRBV6-3
d_call: -
cdr3_aa: CASSYAAGAYEQYF
cdr3_nt: TGTGCCAGCAGTTACGCGGCCGGCGCCTACGAGCAGTACTTC

j_call: TRBJ2-5
clone_size: few
v_call: TRBV7-2
d_call: -
cdr3_aa: CASSLDLTLGGQETQYF
cdr3_nt: TGTGCCAGCAGCTTAGACCTGACCCTTGGGGGCCAAGAGACCCAGTACTTC

j_call: TRBJ2-2
clone_size: once
v_call: TRBV12-3/TRBV12-4
d_call: TRBD2
cdr3_aa: CASSYLAGVGTGELFF
cdr3_nt: TGTGCCAGCAGTTACTTAGCGGGAGTAGGAACCGGGGAGCTGTTTTTT

j_call: TRBJ1-1
clone_size: -
v_call: TRBV4-1
d_call: -
cdr3_aa: CASSLPGLTSTEAFF
cdr3_nt: TGCGCCAGCAGCCTTCCAGGGTTGACTAGCACTGAAGCTTTCTTT

j_call: TRBJ1-6
clone_size: -
v_call: TRBV20-1
d_call: -
cdr3_aa: CSAPRPSSYNSPLHF
cdr3_nt: TGCAGTGCACCGAGACCAAGCTCCTATAATTCACCCCTCCACTTT

j_call: TRBJ1-1
clone_size: -
v_call: TRBV10-3
d_call: -
cdr3_aa: CAISESVGVGTEAFF
cdr3_nt: TGTGCCATCAGTGAGTCCGTCGGCGTGGGGACTGAAGCTTTCTTT

j_call: TRBJ2-7
clone_size: -
v_call: TRBV12-3/TRBV12-4
d_call: -
cdr3_aa: CASSPRFTGAQTIPHEQYF
cdr3_nt: TGTGCCAGCAGTCCCCGCTTCACGGGTGCCCAAACCATTCCCCACGAGCAGTACTTC

j_call: TRBJ2-3
clone_size: -
v_call: TRBV7-2
d_call: -
cdr3_aa: CASSQDRVGPAAAQYF
cdr3_nt: TGTGCCAGCAGCCAGGACAGAGTTGGCCCTGCGGCGGCGCAGTATTTT

j_call: TRBJ2-7
clone_size: once
v_call: TRBV6-6
d_call: TRBD1
cdr3_aa: CASTLTGGVYEQYF
cdr3_nt: TGTGCCAGCACCCTGACAGGGGGCGTCTACGAGCAGTACTTC

j_call: TRBJ2-3
clone_size: -
v_call: TRBV4-1
d_call: -
cdr3_aa: CASRREAGNTDTQYF
cdr3_nt: TGCGCCAGCAGAAGAGAGGCGGGGAACACAGATACGCAGTATTTT

j_call: TRBJ2-7
clone_size: -
v_call: TRBV21-1
d_call: -
cdr3_aa: CASSKRTRAYEQYF
cdr3_nt: TGTGCCAGCAGCAAACGGACCAGAGCCTACGAGCAGTACTTC

j_call: TRBJ1-6
clone_size: -
v_call: TRBV7-2
d_call: -
cdr3_aa: CASSLVGPGEGSPLHF
cdr3_nt: TGTGCCAGCAGCTTAGTAGGGCCAGGGGAGGGCTCACCCCTCCACTTT

j_call: TRBJ2-3
clone_size: -
v_call: TRBV20-1
d_call: -
cdr3_aa: CSARDKGSTDTQYF
cdr3_nt: TGCAGTGCTAGAGATAAGGGTAGCACAGATACGCAGTATTTT

j_call: TRBJ2-7
clone_size: -
v_call: TRBV29-1
d_call: TRBD1
cdr3_aa: CSVPGTGVSYEQYF
cdr3_nt: TGCAGCGTACCCGGGACAGGGGTTAGCTACGAGCAGTACTTC

j_call: TRBJ2-5
clone_size: once
v_call: TRBV6-5
d_call: TRBD2
cdr3_aa: CASSYSGTSGDHNEQYF
cdr3_nt: TGTGCCAGCAGTTACTCGGGGACTAGCGGGGACCACAATGAGCAGTACTTC

j_call: TRBJ2-1
clone_size: -
v_call: TRBV10-3
d_call: -
cdr3_aa: CAMSEADVEQFF
cdr3_nt: TGTGCCATGAGTGAAGCGGACGTCGAGCAGTTCTTC

j_call: TRBJ1-2
clone_size: few
v_call: TRBV29-1
d_call: -
cdr3_aa: CSVEGDSDPGYTF
cdr3_nt: TGCAGCGTTGAGGGGGACTCGGATCCTGGCTACACCTTC

j_call: TRBJ2-1
clone_size: -
v_call: TRBV3-1
d_call: -
cdr3_aa: CASSQDEAPNEQFF
cdr3_nt: TGTGCCAGCAGCCAAGATGAGGCTCCCAATGAGCAGTTCTTC

j_call: TRBJ2-4
clone_size: once
v_call: TRBV10-2
d_call: TRBD2
cdr3_aa: CASSYPGLGIYERYF
cdr3_nt: TGCGCCAGCAGTTACCCGGGACTAGGGATCTACGAGCGGTACTTC